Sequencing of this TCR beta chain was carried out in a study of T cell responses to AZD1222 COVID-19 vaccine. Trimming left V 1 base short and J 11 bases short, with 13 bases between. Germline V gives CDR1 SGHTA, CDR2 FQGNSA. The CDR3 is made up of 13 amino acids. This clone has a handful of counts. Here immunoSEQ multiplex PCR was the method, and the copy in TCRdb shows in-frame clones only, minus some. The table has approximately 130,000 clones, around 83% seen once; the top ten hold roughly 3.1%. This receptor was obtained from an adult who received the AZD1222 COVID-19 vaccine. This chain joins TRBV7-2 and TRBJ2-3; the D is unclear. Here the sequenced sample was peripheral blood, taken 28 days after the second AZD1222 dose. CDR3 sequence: CASSLDFQKLQYF. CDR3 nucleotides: TGTGCCAGCAGCTTAGATTTTCAGAAGTTGCAGTATTTT.